The 10 T cell receptor beta chains presented below share a single source sample, sequenced in a study of T cell responses to AZD1222 COVID-19 vaccine. Generated by immunoSEQ multiplex PCR, the TCRdb table keeps only in-frame clones and is missing some. The sample lists 150,000 to 200,000 clones, about nine tenths occurring once. The sample was peripheral blood, taken on day 0 of AZD1222 vaccination. The receptors stem from an adult in good health.

The V call is TRBV19, the J call TRBJ1-2; D possibly corresponds to TRBD1 (5 bases). This CDR3 comprises 13 residues. V gave up 6 bases and J gave up 3 bases, with 11 bases separating them. CDR1 is LNHDA, CDR2 SQIVND, per germline (reference sequence). The CDR3 coding sequence is TGTGCCAGTAGAAGGGTGGGGGACTATGGCTACACCTTC. Amino acid sequence: CASRRVGDYGYTF.

The V gene is TRBV27, the J gene TRBJ2-7; 9 nucleotides align to TRBD2. There are 16 residues in the CDR3. CDR1 MNHEY and CDR2 SMNVEV come from the germline V gene (reference sequence). V gave up 1 base and J gave up 2 bases; unmatched junction bases: 6. The CDR3 spells CASSLLLAGIPYEQYF. In DNA, the CDR3 is TGTGCCAGCAGTTTATTACTAGCGGGTATCCCCTACGAGCAGTACTTC.

V usage is TRBV7-8 and J usage is TRBJ1-4; no clear D gene. Trimming took 5 bases from V and 2 from J, leaving 9 bases between them. This CDR3 is built from 14 residues. Germline V lookup: CDR1 SGHVS, CDR2 FQNEAQ. The CDR3 protein is CASSQEATNEKLFF. CDR3 sequence (DNA): TGTGCCAGCAGCCAAGAGGCTACTAATGAAAAACTGTTTTTT.

The chain uses TRBV19 and TRBJ1-4; the D is unclear. The CDR3 runs 14 residues. V lost 4 bases, J lost 4 bases, and 10 bases lay in between. The V gene's germline CDR1 is LNHDA and CDR2 SQIVND (reference sequence). CDR3 DNA sequence: TGTGCCAGTAGTACGCCGGAACTTAATGAAAAACTGTTTTTT. Translation: CASSTPELNEKLFF.

This clone was found once. The chain joins TRBV19 to TRBJ1-4; D is possibly TRBD1 (6 bases). The CDR3 runs to 14 residues. Germline-derived CDR1 and CDR2 are LNHDA and SQIVND (reference sequence). The germline V and J ends were trimmed by 6 bases and 2 bases, with 10 bases remaining between them. The CDR3 DNA reads as TGTGCCAGTAGCGGGGGCATGACTAATGAAAAACTGTTTTTT. It specifies CASSGGMTNEKLFF.

The chain uses TRBV5-1 and TRBJ2-5; 13 bases fit TRBD2. The J segment lost 0 bases and the V segment lost 4 bases, leaving 3 bases of the junction unmatched. CDR1 and CDR2 from the germline V gene are SGHRS and YFSETQ. The CDR3 length is 16 residues. CDR3 nucleotide sequence: TGCGCCAGCAGCCAAGGGACTAGCGGGAACCAAGAGACCCAGTACTTC. It codes for CASSQGTSGNQETQYF.

This sequence joins TRBV4-2 and TRBJ2-3; the match to TRBD2 covers 12 bases. The CDR3 runs to 20 residues. The V gene end was trimmed by 0 bases and the J gene end by 5 bases; junction bases not matched to a gene: 15. Germline CDR1 and CDR2: LGHNA and YNFKEQ. CDR3 DNA sequence: TGTGCCAGCAGCCAAGATCCCCTCGCTACGCTAGCGGGGGGGGTAGATACGCAGTATTTT. Protein: CASSQDPLATLAGGVDTQYF.

This chain links TRBV11-2 with TRBJ2-1; unclear D gene. CDR1 and CDR2 from the germline V gene are SGHAT and FQNNGV. The V gene lost 0 bases and the J gene lost 8 bases, with 2 bases spanning the gap. This CDR3 contains 11 residues. The CDR3 loop is CASSLEYEQFF. DNA for the CDR3: TGTGCCAGCAGCTTAGAGTATGAGCAGTTCTTC.

This clone was detected once. V is TRBV7-9 and J is TRBJ1-2, with TRBD1 as a possible D gene (5 bases). V dropped 5 bases and J dropped 1 base, with 17 bases sitting between them. Germline assignment: CDR1 SEHNR and CDR2 FQNEAQ (reference sequence). This CDR3 has 16 amino acids. CDR3 loop: CASSGWTNPGNYGYTF. For the CDR3, the DNA is TGTGCCAGCAGCGGTTGGACAAACCCCGGTAACTATGGCTACACCTTC.

The chain links TRBV9 to TRBJ1-1, with TRBD1 matching 8 bases. There are 14 residues in the CDR3. The V gene end was trimmed by 2 bases and the J gene end by 1 base; junction bases not matched to a gene: 1. Germline assignment: CDR1 SGDLS and CDR2 YYNGEE. CDR3 sequence reads: CASSVGQANTEAFF. DNA for the CDR3: TGTGCCAGCAGCGTGGGACAGGCGAACACTGAAGCTTTCTTT. Together with reference TRBV9 and TRBJ1-1, the CDR3 gives the full variable domain: DSGVTQTPKHLITATGQRVTLRCSPRSGDLSVYWYQQSLDQGLQFLIQYYNGEERAKGNILERFSAQQFPDLHSELNLSSLELGDSALYFCASSVGQANTEAFFGQGTRLTVV.